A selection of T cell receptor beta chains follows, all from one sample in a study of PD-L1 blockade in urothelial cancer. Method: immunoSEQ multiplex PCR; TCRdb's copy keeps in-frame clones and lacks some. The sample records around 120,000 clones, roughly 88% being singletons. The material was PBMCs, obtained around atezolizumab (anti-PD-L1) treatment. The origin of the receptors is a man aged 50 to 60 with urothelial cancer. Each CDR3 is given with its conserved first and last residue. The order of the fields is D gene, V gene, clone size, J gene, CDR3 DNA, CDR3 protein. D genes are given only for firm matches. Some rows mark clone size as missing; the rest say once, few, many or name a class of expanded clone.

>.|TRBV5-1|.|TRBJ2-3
TGCGCCAGCAGCTTGGGCTCAGCGGGTTTCACAGATACGCAGTATTTT
CASSLGSAGFTDTQYF
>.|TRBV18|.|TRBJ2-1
TGTGCCAGCTCACGCAGGACTATAAGCTCCTACAATGAGCAGTTCTTC
CASSRRTISSYNEQFF
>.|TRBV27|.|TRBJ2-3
TGTGCCAGCAGTTCCCCCCAGATCCGAACAGATACGCAGTATTTT
CASSSPQIRTDTQYF
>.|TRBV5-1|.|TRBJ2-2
TGCGCCAGCAGCTTGTTGGGAGTGGTGGCTAACACCGGGGAGCTGTTTTTT
CASSLLGVVANTGELFF
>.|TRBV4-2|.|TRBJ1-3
TGTGCCAGCAGCCCCTCCTATAGAGGAGAGGCCATATATTTT
CASSPSYRGEAIYF
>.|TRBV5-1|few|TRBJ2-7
TGCGCCAGCAGCTTGGTATCGCAGGGGACCTACGAGCAGTACTTC
CASSLVSQGTYEQYF
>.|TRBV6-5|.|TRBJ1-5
TGTGCCAGCAGGACCCAAGGGGGCAATCAGCCCCAGCATTTT
CASRTQGGNQPQHF
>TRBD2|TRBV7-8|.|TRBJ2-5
TGTGCCAGCAGCCTGGGGGGGCTAGCGGGATCGGGAGAGACCCAGTACTTC
CASSLGGLAGSGETQYF
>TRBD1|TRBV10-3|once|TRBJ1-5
TGTGCCATCAGCGCACAGGGGGCGGGTCAGCCCCAGCATTTT
CAISAQGAGQPQHF
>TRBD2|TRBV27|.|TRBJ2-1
TGTGCCAGCAGTACCCGACTAGCGGGAGGGCCTTTCGATGAGCAGTTCTTC
CASSTRLAGGPFDEQFF
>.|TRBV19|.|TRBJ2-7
TGTGCCAGTAGTAAGGACGGCCTCGGGACCTACGAGCAGTACTTC
CASSKDGLGTYEQYF
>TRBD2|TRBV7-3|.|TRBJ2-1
TGTGCCAGCAGCTCGGAGGGACTAGCTGCCAATGAGCAGTTCTTC
CASSSEGLAANEQFF
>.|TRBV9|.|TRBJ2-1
TGTGCCAGCAGCGTACAGGGTTCCGCCTACAATGAGCAGTTCTTC
CASSVQGSAYNEQFF
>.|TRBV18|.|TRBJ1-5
TGTGCCAGCTCACCACAGGGAGTCAATCAGCCCCAGCATTTT
CASSPQGVNQPQHF
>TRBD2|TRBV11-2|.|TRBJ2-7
TGTGCCAGCACCAGTAGCGGGAGCTCCTACGAGCAGTACTTC
CASTSSGSSYEQYF
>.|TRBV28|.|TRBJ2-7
TGTGCCAGCAGTCGGGACACATCCTACGAGCAGTACTTC
CASSRDTSYEQYF
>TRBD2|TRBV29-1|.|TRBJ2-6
TGCAGCGTTGATCGGGGGGCTGGGGCCAACGTCCTGACTTTC
CSVDRGAGANVLTF
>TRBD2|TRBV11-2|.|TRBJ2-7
TGTGCCAGCAGCTCGTCTAGCGGGACCCCCTACGAGCAGTACTTC
CASSSSSGTPYEQYF
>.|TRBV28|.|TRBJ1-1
TGTGCCAGCAGTCTACAGGGCACTGAAGCTTTCTTT
CASSLQGTEAFF
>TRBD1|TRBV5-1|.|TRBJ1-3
TGCGCCAGCAGCTTGAATTTATTGACAGGGAGCTCTGGAAACACCATATATTTT
CASSLNLLTGSSGNTIYF
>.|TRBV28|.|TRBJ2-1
TGTGCCAGCAGTTTACACCCCGGGAACAACAATGAGCAGTTCTTC
CASSLHPGNNNEQFF
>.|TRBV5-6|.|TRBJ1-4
TGTGCCAGCAGCTTGGTCGGGGACGGGGGGGACGAAAAACTGTTTTTT
CASSLVGDGGDEKLFF
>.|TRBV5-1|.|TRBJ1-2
TGCGCCAGCAGCTTGGCTGACGGGGGTATGGGCTACACCTTC
CASSLADGGMGYTF
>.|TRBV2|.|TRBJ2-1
TGTGCCAGCAGTTTACTGACTCTGCCAGGGGTGGATGAGCAGTTCTTC
CASSLLTLPGVDEQFF
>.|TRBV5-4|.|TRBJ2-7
TGTGCCAGCAGCTTGGATCCGACACGAAGATATTACGAGCAGTACTTC
CASSLDPTRRYYEQYF
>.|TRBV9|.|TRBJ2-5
TGTGCCAGCAGCGTGGGGGGAGTTGAGGAGACCCAGTACTTC
CASSVGGVEETQYF
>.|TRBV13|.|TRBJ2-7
TGTGCCAGCAGCACCGACAAAGACCCAACCTATTCCTACGAGCAGTACTTC
CASSTDKDPTYSYEQYF
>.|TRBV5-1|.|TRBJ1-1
TGCGCCAGCAGCCTTACCGCGGGCGAGAGCACTGAAGCTTTCTTT
CASSLTAGESTEAFF